Sequencing of this TCR beta chain was carried out in a study of cytomegalovirus exposure and HLA in healthy donors. This clone has just one count. The primer mix had 60 Vbeta and 13 Jbeta primers. Some clones are missing from TCRdb's copy, which holds only in-frame ones; the method was immunoSEQ multiplex PCR. Of about 130,000 clones listed, approximately 61% were seen once; the top ten hold about 1.6%. The length of the CDR3 is 14 residues. Germline V gene sequence: CDR1 SQVTM, CDR2 ANQGSEA. The J segment lost 5 bases and the V segment lost 7 bases, leaving 11 bases of the junction unmatched. Sequences were obtained from PBMCs. J is TRBJ2-5 and V is TRBV29-1; TRBD2 matches at 9 bases. The receptor was isolated from a man younger than 45 in good health and CMV-seropositive. The CDR3 DNA follows: TGCAGCGCACCCCTGAGCGGGAGGCGTGAGACCCAGTACTTC. This gives the protein CSAPLSGRRETQYF.